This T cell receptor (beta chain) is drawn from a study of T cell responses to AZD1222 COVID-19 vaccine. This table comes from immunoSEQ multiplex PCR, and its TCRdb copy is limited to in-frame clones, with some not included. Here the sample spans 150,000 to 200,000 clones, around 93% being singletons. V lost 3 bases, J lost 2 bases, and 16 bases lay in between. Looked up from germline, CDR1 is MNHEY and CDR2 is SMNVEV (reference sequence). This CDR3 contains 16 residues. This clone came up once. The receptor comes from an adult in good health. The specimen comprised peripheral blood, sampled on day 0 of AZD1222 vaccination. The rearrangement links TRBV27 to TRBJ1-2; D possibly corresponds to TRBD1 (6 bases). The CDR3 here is CASSFRSTGGNYGYTF. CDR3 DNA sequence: TGTGCCAGCAGTTTCCGATCAACGGGGGGCAACTATGGCTACACCTTC.